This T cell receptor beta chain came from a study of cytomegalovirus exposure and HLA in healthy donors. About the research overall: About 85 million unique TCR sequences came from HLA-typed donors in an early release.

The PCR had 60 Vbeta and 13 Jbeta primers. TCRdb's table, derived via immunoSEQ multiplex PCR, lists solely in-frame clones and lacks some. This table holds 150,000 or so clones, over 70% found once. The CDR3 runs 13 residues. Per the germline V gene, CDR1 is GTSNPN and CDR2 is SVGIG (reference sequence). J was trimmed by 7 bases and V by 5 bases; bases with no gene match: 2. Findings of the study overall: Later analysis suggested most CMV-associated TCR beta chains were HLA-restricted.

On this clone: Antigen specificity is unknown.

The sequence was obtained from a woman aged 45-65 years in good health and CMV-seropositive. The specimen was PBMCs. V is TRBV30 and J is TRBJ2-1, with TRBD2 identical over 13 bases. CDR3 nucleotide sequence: TGTGCCTGGGAACTAGCGGGGGGGAATGAGCAGTTCTTC. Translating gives CAWELAGGNEQFF. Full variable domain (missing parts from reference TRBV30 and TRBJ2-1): SQTIHQWPATLVQPVGSPLSLECTVEGTSNPNLYWYRQAAGRGLQLLFYSVGIGQISSEVPQNLSASRPQDRQFILSSKKLLLSDSGFYLCAWELAGGNEQFFGPGTRLTVL.